These 19 T cell receptor beta chains were all obtained from the same sample, sequenced in a study of human thymus T cells. Clones were sequenced by immunoSEQ multiplex PCR, and TCRdb holds only the in-frame ones, with some missing. This sample has some 120,000 clones; around 94% occur once, and the top ten carry around 0.025%. Corrective heart surgery yielded resections, and these provided the thymus tissue. The source material was thymus tissue. The receptors were sampled from a boy in the first two years of life with a congenital heart defect but otherwise immunologically healthy.

The gene calls are TRBV19 and TRBJ1-2; D remains ambiguous. CDR1 is LNHDA and CDR2 is SQIVND in the germline V gene (reference sequence). The CDR3 has 13 amino acids. Trimming left V 0 bases short and J 7 bases short, with 9 bases between. The CDR3, as DNA: TGTGCCAGTAGTATAGAGGCCAGCGGTGGCTACACCTTC. This codes for CASSIEASGGYTF.

This clone was counted between two and nine times. The J gene is TRBJ1-1, the V gene TRBV6-1, with D unresolved. The V end lost 2 bases, the J end lost 4 bases, and 17 bases lay between the germline ends. The germline V gene has CDR1 MNHNS and CDR2 SASEGT. The CDR3 has 16 residues. The CDR3 here is CASSERGIRPGTEAFF. In DNA, the CDR3 is TGTGCCAGCAGTGAAAGAGGGATCCGACCGGGCACTGAAGCTTTCTTT.

Only one count was recorded for this clone. The chain uses TRBV4-2 and TRBJ1-4; 8 bases align to TRBD1. Per germline, CDR1 LGHNA and CDR2 YNFKEQ. This CDR3 has 15 amino acids. V lost 1 base and J lost 4; bases outside the gene matches: 2. The CDR3 loop reads CASSQGDRFNEKLFF. The CDR3 DNA sequence: TGTGCCAGCAGCCAAGGGGACAGGTTTAATGAAAAACTGTTTTTT.

The chain carries TRBV5-4 and TRBJ2-1, with 8 bases that match TRBD2. Unmatched junction bases numbered 12, after V lost 3 bases and J lost 7 bases. CDR1 is SGHNT and CDR2 is YYREEE in the germline V gene (reference sequence). The CDR3 covers 16 residues. CDR3 nucleotide sequence: TGTGCCAGCAGCTCCCAGGAGCGGGGGTTTTTGAATGAGCAGTTCTTC. This encodes CASSSQERGFLNEQFF.

The CDR3 coding sequence is TGCGCCAGCAGCCAACGTAATAATGAAAAACTGTTTTTT. Protein sequence: CASSQRNNEKLFF. The V and J genes are TRBV4-3 and TRBJ1-4; no clear D. The CDR3 is made up of 13 amino acids. V was clipped by 2 bases and J by 4 bases, with 5 bases between them. Germline V gene sequence: CDR1 LGHNA, CDR2 YSLEER.

The chain employs TRBV7-6 and TRBJ2-2; TRBD2 matches at 8 bases. Germline CDR1 and CDR2: SGHVS and FNYEAQ. J lost 6 bases, V lost 7 bases, and 10 bases had no gene match. This CDR3 region has 15 residues. This CDR3 is CASTLRGGVPGELFF. In nucleotides, the CDR3 is TGTGCCAGCACCCTTCGGGGGGGGGTCCCCGGGGAGCTGTTTTTT.

This chain links TRBV19 with TRBJ1-2, with 9 bases fitting TRBD1. There are 15 residues in the CDR3. In germline, CDR1 is LNHDA, CDR2 SQIVND (reference sequence). With 7 bases clipped from V and 7 bases from J, the junction kept 13 bases outside the gene matches. The CDR3 nucleotides are TGTGCCAGTACCAAGGGGGACAGGGACCTCGGTGGCTACACCTTC. Protein sequence: CASTKGDRDLGGYTF.

V usage is TRBV7-2 and J usage is TRBJ1-4; possible D gene TRBD1, 5 bases. Germline V gene lookup returns CDR1 SGHTA and CDR2 FQGNSA. The CDR3 extends over 14 amino acids. Trimming removed 5 bases from V and 5 bases from J, with 12 bases in between. CDR3 nucleotides: TGTGCCAGCAGCACCCCGGGGCGAAATGAAAAACTGTTTTTT. Its translation: CASSTPGRNEKLFF.

CDR3 in amino acids: CASSLKVGGSEKLFF. The CDR3 DNA follows: TGTGCCAGCAGTTTAAAGGTCGGGGGGAGTGAAAAACTGTTTTTT. The V and J genes are TRBV27 and TRBJ1-4; TRBD1 might be the D (5 bases). This CDR3 contains 15 residues. Germline V gene data show CDR1 as MNHEY and CDR2 as SMNVEV (reference sequence). V lost 2 bases and J lost 7, with 14 bases in between.

This chain connects TRBV4-3 to TRBJ2-5; possible D gene TRBD2, 5 bases. Trimming shortened V by 4 bases and J by 8 bases, and 20 bases separated the two germline ends. The CDR3 runs to 15 residues. Germline CDR1 reads LGHNA; CDR2 reads YSLEER. The chain's CDR3 is CASSPGKGHEGTQYF. The CDR3, as DNA: TGCGCCAGCAGCCCTGGAAAAGGTCACGAGGGAACCCAGTACTTC.

For the CDR3, the DNA is TGTGCCAGCAGCCAAGTCCGGGGACGGTCCTCCTACGAGCAGTACTTC. Amino acid sequence: CASSQVRGRSSYEQYF. The rearrangement uses TRBV4-2 and TRBJ2-7; D possibly matches TRBD1 or TRBD2 (5 bases each). V was shortened by 1 base and J by 0 bases, with 13 bases between the two germline ends. There are 16 residues in the CDR3. The V gene's germline CDR1 is LGHNA and CDR2 YNFKEQ.

This chain links TRBV6-6 with TRBJ2-1; no clear D. The CDR3 has 10 amino acids. The V gene lost 6 bases and the J gene lost 12 bases, with 9 bases spanning the gap. The germline gives CDR1 MNHNY, CDR2 SVGAGI (reference sequence). The CDR3 protein is CASRNFWQFF. CDR3 bases: TGTGCCAGCAGGAACTTTTGGCAGTTCTTC.

The chain joins TRBV18 to TRBJ2-5; no clear D gene. Germline loops: CDR1 KGHSH, CDR2 LQKENI. This CDR3 is built from 15 residues. Trimming stripped 1 base from V and 3 bases from J, with 12 bases between. CDR3 in amino acids: CASSPQRLTEETQYF. The DNA of the CDR3 is TGTGCCAGCTCACCACAGCGCCTAACGGAAGAGACCCAGTACTTC.

V is TRBV6-1 and J is TRBJ1-6; weak D call: TRBD1 (5 bases). V was trimmed by 2 bases and J by 10 bases, leaving 15 bases between them. The CDR3 totals 15 residues. Germline V gene data show CDR1 as MNHNS and CDR2 as SASEGT. This chain's CDR3 is CASSERQMVTSPLHF. DNA of the CDR3: TGTGCCAGCAGTGAACGACAGATGGTCACCTCACCCCTCCACTTT.

Only a few counts were recorded for this clone. The V and J genes are TRBV6-5 and TRBJ1-4; D may be TRBD1 (5 bases). Trimming cost V 0 bases and J 3 bases, with 11 bases left between them. The germline V gene encodes CDR1 MNHEY and CDR2 SVGAGI. CDR3 size: 16 residues. The CDR3: CASSYSGGGANEKLFF. The DNA of the CDR3 is TGTGCCAGCAGTTACTCGGGGGGGGGTGCTAATGAAAAACTGTTTTTT.

The rearrangement joins TRBV12-5 to TRBJ1-5; 7 bases map to TRBD1. This CDR3 comprises 16 residues. Germline V lookup: CDR1 LGHNT, CDR2 FRNRAP. J gave up 6 bases and V 4 bases, and 12 bases lay outside the gene matches. The CDR3 reads CASGSANGTGVQPQHF. The CDR3, as DNA: TGTGCTAGTGGTTCTGCTAATGGCACAGGGGTTCAGCCCCAGCATTTT.

This sequence joins TRBV15 and TRBJ1-5; D might be TRBD1 (6 bases). The CDR3 consists of 15 residues. The V gene lost 0 bases and the J gene lost 7 bases, with 13 bases spanning the gap. Germline CDR1 and CDR2: LNHNV and YYDKDF (reference sequence). CDR3 amino acids: CATSREDSGEQPQHF. CDR3 coding DNA: TGTGCCACCAGCAGAGAGGACAGTGGGGAACAGCCCCAGCATTTT.

This clone was recorded only once. The chain links TRBV4-1 to TRBJ2-7, with D perhaps TRBD2 (7 bases). Germline V lookup: CDR1 MGHRA, CDR2 YSYEKL. V was pared by 0 bases and J by 0 bases, with 15 bases between. The CDR3 has 17 residues. The CDR3 region is CASSQDERGALSYEQYF. CDR3 sequence (DNA): TGCGCCAGCAGCCAAGATGAACGGGGGGCCCTCTCCTACGAGCAGTACTTC.

This rearrangement joins TRBV28 to TRBJ1-6, with a tentative D call TRBD1 (5 bases). This CDR3 is built from 17 residues. Germline assignment: CDR1 MDHEN and CDR2 SYDVKM. Trimming stripped 3 bases from V and 7 bases from J, with 19 bases between. DNA of the CDR3: TGTGCCAGCAGTTTTTTTATCCGGGGACGGAAAAATTCACCCCTCCACTTT. Translation: CASSFFIRGRKNSPLHF.